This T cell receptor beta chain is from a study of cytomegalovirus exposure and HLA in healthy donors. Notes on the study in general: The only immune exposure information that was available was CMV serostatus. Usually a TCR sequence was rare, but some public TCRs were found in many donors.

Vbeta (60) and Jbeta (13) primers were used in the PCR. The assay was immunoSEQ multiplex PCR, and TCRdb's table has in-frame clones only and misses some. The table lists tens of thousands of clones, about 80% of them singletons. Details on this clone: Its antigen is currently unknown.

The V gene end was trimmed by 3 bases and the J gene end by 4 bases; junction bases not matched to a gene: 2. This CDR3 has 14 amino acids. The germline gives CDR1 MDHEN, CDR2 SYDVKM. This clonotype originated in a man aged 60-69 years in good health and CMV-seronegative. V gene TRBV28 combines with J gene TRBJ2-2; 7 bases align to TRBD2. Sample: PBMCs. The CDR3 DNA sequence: TGTGCCAGCAGTTTGGGCGGGAGCACCGGGGAGCTGTTTTTT. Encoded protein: CASSLGGSTGELFF.